Listed below are T cell receptor beta chains from one sample, sequenced in a study of cytomegalovirus exposure and HLA in healthy donors. Assay used: immunoSEQ multiplex PCR; TCRdb lists only in-frame clones, some missing. The table has over 200,000 clones, around 88% seen once. Sequenced material: PBMCs. Source of these receptors: a woman between 18 and 29 years old in good health and CMV-seronegative. Each CDR3 is given with its conserved first and last residue. D genes are given only for firm matches. Clone size is not always given. Where it is, it says once, few, many or a class for expanded clones.

TRBJ2-6 | TRBV4-3 | TRBD2 | . | TGCGCCAGCAGCCAAGAGTCGGGAGGGTCTGGGGCCAACGTCCTGACTTTC | CASSQESGGSGANVLTF
TRBJ2-5 | TRBV5-1 | . | . | TGCGCCAGCAGCTTGATCGGAACTCGCGGGACAGCTCAAGAGACCCAGTACTTC | CASSLIGTRGTAQETQYF
TRBJ2-3 | TRBV5-4 | TRBD2 | . | TGTGCCAGCAGCCCTCGGACTAGCACTGATTCAGATACGCAGTATTTT | CASSPRTSTDSDTQYF
TRBJ1-1 | TRBV7-9 | TRBD1 | few | TGTGCCAGCAGCGCCGACAGGGGTAGACTTGTACTGGGAGCTTTCTTT | CASSADRGRLVLGAFF
TRBJ2-1 | TRBV2 | . | once | TGTGCCAGCCGGGGGGACAATCCCAATGAGCAGTTCTTC | CASRGDNPNEQFF
TRBJ1-3 | TRBV10-3 | . | . | TGTGCCATCACAGGTACCTCTGGAAACACCATATATTTT | CAITGTSGNTIYF
TRBJ2-1 | TRBV7-6 | TRBD2 | . | TGTGCCAGCACAGGGGTAGCGGGAGTGAGGCCCTACAATGAGCAGTTCTTC | CASTGVAGVRPYNEQFF
TRBJ1-5 | TRBV6-5 | . | . | TGTGCCAGCAGCCGAGGGATGCGAGATCAGCCCCAGCATTTT | CASSRGMRDQPQHF
TRBJ2-2 | TRBV16 | TRBD1 | once | TGTGCCAGCAGCCAACTGGAGACAGGGGAAGACACCGGGGAGCTGTTTTTT | CASSQLETGEDTGELFF
TRBJ1-1 | TRBV4-2 | . | . | TGTGCCAGCAGCCAAGAGAGAACTGAAGCTTTCTTT | CASSQERTEAFF
TRBJ2-1 | TRBV18 | TRBD1 | . | TGTGCCAGCTCACCACTAGGGACAGGCTCCTACAATGAGCAGTTCTTC | CASSPLGTGSYNEQFF
TRBJ2-5 | TRBV7-2 | . | . | TGTGCCAGCAGCTTAGAAGGCCGCAGGGGAGAGACCCAGTACTTC | CASSLEGRRGETQYF
TRBJ2-1 | TRBV5-1 | TRBD2 | . | TGCGCCAGCAGCTTGAATAGCGGGGGCTCCAATGAGCAGTTCTTC | CASSLNSGGSNEQFF
TRBJ2-7 | TRBV13 | . | . | TGTGCCAGCAGCCTAAACTCCTACGAGCAGTACTTC | CASSLNSYEQYF
TRBJ1-4 | TRBV2 | TRBD1 | . | TGTGCCAGCACCTCCGGGACAGGCTGGGAAAAACTGTTTTTT | CASTSGTGWEKLFF
TRBJ2-7 | TRBV7-2 | . | . | TGTGCCAGCAGCGCTAATCACGAGCAGTACTTC | CASSANHEQYF
TRBJ1-3 | TRBV18 | . | once | TGTGCCAGCTCACCTTCAGGACTCCCCTCTGGAAACACCATATATTTT | CASSPSGLPSGNTIYF
TRBJ1-1 | TRBV5-1 | . | once | TGCGCCAGCAGCTTGGCCGAAGGGAGGACTGAAGCTTTCTTT | CASSLAEGRTEAFF
TRBJ1-6 | TRBV7-9 | . | . | TGTGCCAGCAGGGACTCGAATTCACCCCTCCACTTT | CASRDSNSPLHF
TRBJ2-7 | TRBV13 | TRBD2 | . | TGTGCCACCTGTCCTGGCGGGGGCTCCTACGAGCAGTACTTC | CATCPGGGSYEQYF
TRBJ2-2 | TRBV7-3 | . | . | TGTGCCAGCAGCTTAGGTCCCGCCGGCGGGGAGCTGTTTTTT | CASSLGPAGGELFF
TRBJ1-2 | TRBV9 | . | few | TGTGCCAGCAGCTTCCCCGGGGGAGGGATAAATGGCTACACCTTC | CASSFPGGGINGYTF
TRBJ2-3 | TRBV7-2 | TRBD2 | . | TGTGCCAGCAGCTTAGACCTACTAGCGGGGGGTCGTAGCACAGATACGCAGTATTTT | CASSLDLLAGGRSTDTQYF
TRBJ1-1 | TRBV18 | TRBD1 | few | TGTGCCAGCTCGGAGGGACAGGGGGAATGGAGCACTGAAGCTTTCTTT | CASSEGQGEWSTEAFF
TRBJ2-3 | TRBV6-5 | TRBD2 | . | TGTGCCAGCAGTTACATAGCGGGGGGTCCTGATACGCAGTATTTT | CASSYIAGGPDTQYF
TRBJ1-1 | TRBV19 | . | . | TGTGCCAGTAGTACTCGAGTGATTTTGAACACTGAAGCTTTCTTT | CASSTRVILNTEAFF
TRBJ1-2 | TRBV14 | . | . | TGTGCCAGCAGCCCCCTGAAGGCAGGGAACTATGGCTACACCTTC | CASSPLKAGNYGYTF
TRBJ2-7 | TRBV6-1 | . | once | TGTGCCAGCAGTGAAGCGAGGGGGGGCTACGAGCAGTACTTC | CASSEARGGYEQYF
TRBJ1-3 | TRBV7-9 | TRBD1 | once | TGTGCCAGCAGCTTAGGGCCGTTACAGGGGGCCCGAGGAGGAAACACCATATATTTT | CASSLGPLQGARGGNTIYF
TRBJ1-2 | TRBV16 | TRBD1 | . | TGTGCCAGCAGCCAATCAACAGGGGGCATCTATGGCTACACCTTC | CASSQSTGGIYGYTF
TRBJ2-7 | TRBV29-1 | . | . | TGCAGCGCTCATACAGGGGACTCATACGAGCAGTACTTC | CSAHTGDSYEQYF
TRBJ2-5 | TRBV4-2 | TRBD2 | . | TGTGCCAGCAGCCACGGGACTAGCGCCCAAGAGACCCAGTACTTC | CASSHGTSAQETQYF
TRBJ2-1 | TRBV10-2 | TRBD2 | few | TGCGCCAGCATACTATCTAGCGGGGGTTTCAATGAGCAGTTCTTC | CASILSSGGFNEQFF
TRBJ2-7 | TRBV19 | . | . | TGTGCCAGTAGTATCCCCCCGGGACACCAGCCCTACGAGCAGTACTTC | CASSIPPGHQPYEQYF